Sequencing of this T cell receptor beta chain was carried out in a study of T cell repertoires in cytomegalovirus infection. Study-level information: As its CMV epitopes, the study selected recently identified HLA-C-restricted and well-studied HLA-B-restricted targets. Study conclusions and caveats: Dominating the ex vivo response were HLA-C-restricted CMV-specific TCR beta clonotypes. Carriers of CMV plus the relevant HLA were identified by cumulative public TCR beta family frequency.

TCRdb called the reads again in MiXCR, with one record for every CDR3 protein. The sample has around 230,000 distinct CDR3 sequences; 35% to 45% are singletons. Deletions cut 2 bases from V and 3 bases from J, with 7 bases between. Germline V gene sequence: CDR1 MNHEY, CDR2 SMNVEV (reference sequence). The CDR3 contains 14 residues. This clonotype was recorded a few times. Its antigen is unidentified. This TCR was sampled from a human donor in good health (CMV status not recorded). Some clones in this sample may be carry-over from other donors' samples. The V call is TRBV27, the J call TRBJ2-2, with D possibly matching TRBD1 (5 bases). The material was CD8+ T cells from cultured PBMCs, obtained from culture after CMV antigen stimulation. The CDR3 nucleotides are TGTGCCAGCAGTTTACAGGGTTACACCGGGGAGCTGTTTTTT. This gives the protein CASSLQGYTGELFF.